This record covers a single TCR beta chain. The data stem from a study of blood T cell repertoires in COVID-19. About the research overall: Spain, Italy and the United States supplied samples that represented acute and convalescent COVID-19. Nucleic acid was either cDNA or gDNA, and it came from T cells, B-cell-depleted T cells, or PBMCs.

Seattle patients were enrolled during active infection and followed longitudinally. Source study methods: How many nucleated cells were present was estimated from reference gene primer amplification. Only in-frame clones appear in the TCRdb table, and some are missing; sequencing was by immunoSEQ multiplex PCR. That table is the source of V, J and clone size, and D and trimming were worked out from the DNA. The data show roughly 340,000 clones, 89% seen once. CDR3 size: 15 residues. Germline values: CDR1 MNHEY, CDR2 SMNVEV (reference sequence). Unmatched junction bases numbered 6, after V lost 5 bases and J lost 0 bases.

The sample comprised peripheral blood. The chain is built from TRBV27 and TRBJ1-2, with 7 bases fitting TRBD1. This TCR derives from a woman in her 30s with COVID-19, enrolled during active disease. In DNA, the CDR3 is TGTGCCAGCAGTCCAGGGACAGTTGCTAACTATGGCTACACCTTC. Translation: CASSPGTVANYGYTF.